This T cell receptor beta chain was sequenced during a study of blood T cell repertoires in COVID-19 (dated by TCRdb to between 2020 and 2021). Notes on the research overall: Samples covering the acute and convalescent phases of COVID-19 were provided by collaborators in the United States, Italy and Spain. A de-identified subject ID, COVID-19 status, age in years and sex were almost always included in the sample metadata. The samples were drawn from two sources: the first 160 participants of the ongoing ImmuneRACE study, and fewer than 1,500 subjects contributed by 6 global collaborators. The prospective study material was composed of cDNA or gDNA derived from T cells, B-cell-depleted T cells, or PBMCs. The dataset comprised deeply sampled blood TCRbeta repertoires from subjects exposed to, actively infected with, or recovered from COVID-19. The repertoires were released in a freely available public database intended as a resource for research on the immune response to SARS-CoV-2. HLA class I and class II types, where available, came from metadata supplied by the sample provider rather than from assay-based typing.

There are a few counts of this clone. Its binding antigen is unknown. No base qualities exist here, and no much larger clone lies one base off it. TCRbeta CDR3 regions were amplified from genomic DNA by means of the immunoSEQ Assay, a bias-controlled multiplex PCR. In the source study's methods: Nucleated cell counts per sample were estimated from amplification of reference gene primers within the assay. Sequence reads were collapsed and filtered to measure the absolute abundance of every unique TCRbeta CDR3 rearrangement. For each sample, productive Simpson clonality was calculated as the square root of Simpson's diversity index over productive rearrangements. TCRdb carries this immuneACCESS record with in-frame sequences only. Its versions omit some clonotypes, under half of them owing to an unresolved V gene in the studies checked, with the rest unexplained. That table is the source of V, J and clone size, and D and trimming were worked out from the DNA. This sample holds about 33,000 clones; 88% were observed only once. The ten largest clones add up to approximately 20% of the sample.

The CDR3, cysteine through phenylalanine, is 16 amino acids long. Of the read, only the CDR3 DNA is kept; its 48 bases are in frame from base 1. The germline ends are 23 bases apart after V is trimmed by 3 bases and J by 9 bases. Looking up the germline V gene (reference sequence) yields CDR1 LGHDT and CDR2 YNNKEL. Each collaborating institution followed its own protocols to collect whole blood in K2EDTA tubes. For TCRbeta analysis, collaborators shipped samples as frozen whole blood, isolated PBMCs, or DNA extracted from either of those sample types. What the study reported, not specific to this receptor: The quantity of clinical and demographic metadata differed by source and by participant and was supplied without curation.

The chain is encoded by TRBV3-1 (or the pseudogene TRBV3-2) joined to TRBJ2-5; the best D guess is TRBD1, with 5 bases matching. This sequence was found in a man aged 65-85 years with acute or convalescent COVID-19. The specimen was peripheral blood. The CDR3 here reads CASSQGPPRSRTAQYF. The DNA reads as follows: TGTGCCAGCAGCCAGGGGCCCCCCAGGTCTAGGACGGCCCAGTACTTC.